One sample yielded the 4 T cell receptor beta chains listed below, sequenced in a study of cytomegalovirus exposure and HLA in healthy donors. The primer mix had 60 Vbeta and 13 Jbeta primers. Method: immunoSEQ multiplex PCR; TCRdb's copy keeps in-frame clones and lacks some. The sample comprises 190,000 or so clones, roughly 80% of which are singletons, and roughly 0.65% rests with the top ten. Sequencing input: PBMCs. These receptors were collected from a boy younger than 18 in good health and CMV-seronegative.

The V and J genes are TRBV9 and TRBJ1-4; TRBD1 agrees at 7 bases. The CDR3 contains 17 residues. Trimming took 0 bases from V and 1 from J; bases not matched to a gene: 6. The germline CDR1 and CDR2 sequences are SGDLS and YYNGEE. This CDR3 is CASSVGVGGRTNEKLFF. The DNA for the CDR3 is TGTGCCAGCAGCGTAGGTGTAGGGGGCCGAACTAATGAAAAACTGTTTTTT.

The rearrangement joins TRBV6-6 to TRBJ1-2; 8 bases map to TRBD1. Germline CDR1 and CDR2: MNHNY and SVGAGI (reference sequence). This CDR3 contains 15 residues. The ends lost 6 bases at V and 3 bases at J; junction bases unmatched: 9. The chain's CDR3 is CASRGQGAGDYGYTF. CDR3 nucleotides: TGTGCCAGCAGAGGACAGGGAGCTGGGGACTATGGCTACACCTTC.

The chain recombines TRBV4-3 with TRBJ1-2; D is uncertain. Trimming pared 0 bases from V and 4 bases from J, leaving 9 bases between. CDR1 and CDR2 (germline): LGHNA, YSLEER. There are 14 residues in the CDR3. The CDR3 DNA reads TGCGCCAGCAGCCAAGATAATCATAGCTATGGCTACACCTTC. Protein sequence: CASSQDNHSYGYTF.

This clone turned up a few times. The V gene is TRBV2, the J gene TRBJ2-3; D is possibly TRBD1 (6 bases). Per the germline V gene, CDR1 is SNHLY and CDR2 is FYNNEI. V was clipped by 3 bases and J by 6 bases, with 13 bases between them. The CDR3 has 14 residues. CDR3 in DNA: TGTGCCAGCAGTGATGTACAGGGAGCCGATACGCAGTATTTT. It codes for CASSDVQGADTQYF.